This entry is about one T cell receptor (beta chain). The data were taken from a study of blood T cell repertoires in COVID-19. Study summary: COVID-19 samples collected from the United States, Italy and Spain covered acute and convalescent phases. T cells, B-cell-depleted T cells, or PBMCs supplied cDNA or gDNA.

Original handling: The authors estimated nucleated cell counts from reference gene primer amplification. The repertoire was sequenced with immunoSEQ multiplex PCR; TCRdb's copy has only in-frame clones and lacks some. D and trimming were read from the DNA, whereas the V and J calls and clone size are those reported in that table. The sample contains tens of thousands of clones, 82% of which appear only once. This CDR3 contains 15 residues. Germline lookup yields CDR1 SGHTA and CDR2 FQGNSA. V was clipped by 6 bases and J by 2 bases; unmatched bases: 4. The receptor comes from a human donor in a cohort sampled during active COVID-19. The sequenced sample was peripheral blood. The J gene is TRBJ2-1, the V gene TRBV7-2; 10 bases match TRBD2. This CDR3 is CASRIAGGAYNEQFF. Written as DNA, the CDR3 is TGTGCCAGCAGGATAGCGGGGGGTGCCTACAATGAGCAGTTCTTC.